This T cell receptor beta chain emerged from a study of tumor-infiltrating lymphocytes in primary liver carcinoma. From roughly 0.45 ug total RNA, TCR beta cDNA was generated with a primer in the constant region. Three-round nested multiplex PCR performed with slightly modified ARM-PCR produced the TCR beta libraries. The first two PCR rounds used TRBV1-TRBV30 forward primers with a C-beta reverse primer, roughly 11 cycles each. TCRdb fed the multiplex PCR reads into MiXCR, producing one record per CDR3 protein. The table has a few hundred thousand distinct CDR3 sequences, roughly three fifths seen once. It was unsorted whole blood that yielded blood RNA, and germline DNA was also extracted. This clonotype was counted a single time. Germline-derived CDR1 and CDR2 are SGHTS and YDEGEE. The germline V and J ends were trimmed by 0 bases and 0 bases, with 19 bases remaining between them. There are 19 residues in the CDR3.

The TCR comes from a woman aged 25 to 39 with primary liver carcinoma and hepatitis B virus infection. The chain uses TRBV5-8 and TRBJ2-1; tentative D call: TRBD1 (6 bases). Sequencing was carried out using peripheral blood. The CDR3 loop is CASSLGWDMSYSSYNEQFF. CDR3 DNA: TGTGCCAGCAGCTTGGGTTGGGACATGAGTTATAGCTCCTACAATGAGCAGTTCTTC.